This T cell receptor (beta chain) was found in a study of radiotherapy plus CTLA-4 blockade in lung cancer. Study conclusions and caveats: Radiotherapy plus ipilimumab was followed by expansion in blood of tumor-derived TCR clones.

The CDR3 contains 14 residues. The junction had 7 bases not matched to a gene; V was cut back by 7 bases and J by 9 bases. CDR1 is MNHNY and CDR2 is SVGAGI in the germline V gene (reference sequence). In the case of this clone: The target antigen is unknown.

Sequencing used immunoSEQ multiplex PCR; TCRdb keeps in-frame clones, though not all of them. This table has about 15,000 clones, roughly 70% appearing once. The sample here was peripheral blood, taken from a patient treated with radiotherapy plus ipilimumab. The sequence derives from a human donor with non-small cell lung cancer whose response to radiotherapy plus ipilimumab could not be evaluated. The chain links TRBV6-6 to TRBJ1-6; TRBD1 matches 9 bases. The chain's CDR3 is CASIPGTGSSPLHF. DNA of the CDR3: TGTGCCAGCATCCCCGGGACAGGGTCTTCACCCCTCCACTTT.